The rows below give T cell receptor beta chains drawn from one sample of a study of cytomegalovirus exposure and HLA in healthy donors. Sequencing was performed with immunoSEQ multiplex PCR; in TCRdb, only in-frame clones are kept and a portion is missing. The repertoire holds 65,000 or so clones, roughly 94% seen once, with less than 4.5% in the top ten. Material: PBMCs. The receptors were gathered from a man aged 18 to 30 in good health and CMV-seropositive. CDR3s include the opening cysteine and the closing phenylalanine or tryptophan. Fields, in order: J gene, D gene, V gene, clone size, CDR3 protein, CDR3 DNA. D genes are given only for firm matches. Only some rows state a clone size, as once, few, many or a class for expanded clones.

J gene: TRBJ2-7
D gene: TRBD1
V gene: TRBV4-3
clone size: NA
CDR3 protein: CASSQDPGGSSYEQYF
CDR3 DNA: TGCGCCAGCAGCCAAGATCCAGGGGGAAGCTCCTACGAGCAGTACTTC

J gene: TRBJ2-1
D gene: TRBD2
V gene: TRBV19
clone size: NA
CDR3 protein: CASSNMLADNEQFF
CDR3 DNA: TGTGCCAGTAGTAACATGCTAGCGGACAATGAGCAGTTCTTC

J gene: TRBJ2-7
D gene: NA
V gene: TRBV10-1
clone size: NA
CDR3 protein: CASSDTMASYEQYF
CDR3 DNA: TGCGCCAGCAGTGATACAATGGCCTCCTACGAGCAGTACTTC

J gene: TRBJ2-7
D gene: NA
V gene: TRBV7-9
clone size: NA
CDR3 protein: CASSLSIGRLQQYF
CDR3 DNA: TGTGCCAGCAGCTTAAGCATTGGCAGGTTGCAGCAGTACTTC

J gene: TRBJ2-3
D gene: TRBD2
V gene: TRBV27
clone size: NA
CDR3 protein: CASSALAGVIDTQYF
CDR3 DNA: TGTGCCAGCAGTGCGCTAGCGGGGGTTATCGATACGCAGTATTTT

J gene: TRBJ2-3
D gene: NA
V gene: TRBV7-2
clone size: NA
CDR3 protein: CASSVTSALGGRTDTQYF
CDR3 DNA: TGTGCCAGCAGCGTTACTAGCGCCCTTGGGGGCCGCACAGATACGCAGTATTTT

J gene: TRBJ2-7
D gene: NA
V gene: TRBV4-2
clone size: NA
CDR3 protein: CASSLDSYEQYF
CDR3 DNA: TGTGCCAGCAGCCTAGACAGCTACGAGCAGTACTTC

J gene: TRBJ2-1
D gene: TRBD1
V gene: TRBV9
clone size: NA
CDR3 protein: CASSVERGQGLLEQFF
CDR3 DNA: TGTGCCAGCAGCGTAGAGAGAGGACAGGGGCTTTTGGAGCAGTTCTTC

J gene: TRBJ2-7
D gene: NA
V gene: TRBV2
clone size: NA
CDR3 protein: CASSDTGPGYEQYF
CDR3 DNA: TGTGCCAGCAGTGACACAGGACCGGGCTACGAGCAGTACTTC

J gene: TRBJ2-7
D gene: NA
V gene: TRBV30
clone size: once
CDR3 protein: CAWSPGGTTFYEQYF
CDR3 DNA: TGTGCCTGGAGCCCAGGGGGGACAACCTTCTACGAGCAGTACTTC

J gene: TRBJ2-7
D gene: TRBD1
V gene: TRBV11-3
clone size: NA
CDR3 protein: CASSYAGTASHEQYF
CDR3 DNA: TGTGCCAGCAGTTACGCCGGGACAGCCTCTCACGAGCAGTACTTC

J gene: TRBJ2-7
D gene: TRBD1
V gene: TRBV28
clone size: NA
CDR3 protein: CASRGRTGRSYEQYF
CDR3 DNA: TGTGCCAGCAGGGGCCGGACAGGGAGGTCCTACGAGCAGTACTTC

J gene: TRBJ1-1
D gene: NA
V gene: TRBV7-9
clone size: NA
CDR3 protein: CASSFPRVQNTEAFF
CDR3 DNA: TGTGCCAGCAGCTTCCCGAGGGTCCAGAACACTGAAGCTTTCTTT

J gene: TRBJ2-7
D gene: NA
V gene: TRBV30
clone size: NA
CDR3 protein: CAKREQGKHEQYF
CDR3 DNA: TGTGCAAAAAGGGAGCAGGGGAAGCACGAGCAGTACTTC

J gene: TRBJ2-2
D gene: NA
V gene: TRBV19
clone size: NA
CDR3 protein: CASSIGQNTGELFF
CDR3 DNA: TGTGCCAGTAGTATCGGACAGAACACCGGGGAGCTGTTTTTT

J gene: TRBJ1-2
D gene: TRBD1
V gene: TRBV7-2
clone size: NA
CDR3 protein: CASSSGGVQGYDYGYTF
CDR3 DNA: TGTGCCAGCAGCTCCGGGGGGGTACAGGGGTACGACTATGGCTACACCTTC

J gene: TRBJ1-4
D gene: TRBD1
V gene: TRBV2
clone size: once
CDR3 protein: CASKRIRSGQGSEKLFF
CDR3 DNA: TGTGCCAGCAAGAGGATTAGGTCGGGACAGGGGTCGGAAAAACTGTTTTTT

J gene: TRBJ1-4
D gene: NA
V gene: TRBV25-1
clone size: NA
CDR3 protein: CASSRKVTGLGEKLFF
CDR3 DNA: TGTGCCAGCAGCCGCAAGGTTACAGGGTTGGGTGAAAAACTGTTTTTT

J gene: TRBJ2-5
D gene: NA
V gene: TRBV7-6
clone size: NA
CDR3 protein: CASSLALRAGGETQYF
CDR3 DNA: TGTGCCAGCAGCTTAGCGCTCCGGGCCGGAGGGGAGACCCAGTACTTC

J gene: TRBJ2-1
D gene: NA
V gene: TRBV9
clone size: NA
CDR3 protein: CASSVGPGYEQFF
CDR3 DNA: TGTGCCAGCAGCGTAGGGCCGGGGTATGAGCAGTTCTTC

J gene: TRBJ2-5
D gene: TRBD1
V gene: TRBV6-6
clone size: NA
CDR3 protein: CASSYRTGIIETQYF
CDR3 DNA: TGTGCCAGCAGTTACCGGACAGGGATTATCGAGACCCAGTACTTC

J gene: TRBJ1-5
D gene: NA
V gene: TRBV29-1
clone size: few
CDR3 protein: CSVGDNQPQHF
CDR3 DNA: TGCAGCGTAGGAGACAATCAGCCCCAGCATTTT

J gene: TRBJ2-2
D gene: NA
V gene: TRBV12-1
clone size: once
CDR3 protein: CASRLASTGELFF
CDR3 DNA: TGTGCCAGCCGACTAGCCAGCACCGGGGAGCTGTTTTTT

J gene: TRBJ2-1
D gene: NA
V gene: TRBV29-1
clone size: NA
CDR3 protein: CSVDLYNEQFF
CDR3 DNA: TGCAGCGTTGATCTATACAATGAGCAGTTCTTC

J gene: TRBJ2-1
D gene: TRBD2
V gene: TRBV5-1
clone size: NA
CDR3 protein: CASSLSLAGYNEQFF
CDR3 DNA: TGCGCCAGCAGCTTGTCCCTAGCGGGGTACAATGAGCAGTTCTTC

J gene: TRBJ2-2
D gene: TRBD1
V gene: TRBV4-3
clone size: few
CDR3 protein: CASSHHDRGPGELFF
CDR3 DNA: TGCGCCAGCAGCCATCACGACAGGGGGCCTGGGGAGCTGTTTTTT

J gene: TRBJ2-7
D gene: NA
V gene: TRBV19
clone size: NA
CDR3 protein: CASSMGTGSWYEQYF
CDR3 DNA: TGTGCCAGTAGTATGGGGACTGGAAGTTGGTACGAGCAGTACTTC

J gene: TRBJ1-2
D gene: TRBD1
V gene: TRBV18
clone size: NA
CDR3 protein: CASSEFGSVLQQGADYGYTF
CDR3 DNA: TGTGCCAGCTCTGAATTCGGGTCGGTGTTACAACAGGGGGCCGACTATGGCTACACCTTC

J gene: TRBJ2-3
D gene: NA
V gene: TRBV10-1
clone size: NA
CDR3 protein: CASSVRGGKDTQYF
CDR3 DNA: TGCGCCAGCAGTGTCAGGGGTGGTAAAGATACGCAGTATTTT

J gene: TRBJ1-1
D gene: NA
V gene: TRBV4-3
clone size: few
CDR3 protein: CASRRGGAGNTEAFF
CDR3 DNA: TGCGCCAGCCGACGGGGGGGCGCAGGAAACACTGAAGCTTTCTTT

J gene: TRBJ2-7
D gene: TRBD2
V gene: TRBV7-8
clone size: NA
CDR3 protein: CASSWGAGNNLRVQYF
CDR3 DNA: TGTGCCAGCAGCTGGGGAGCGGGGAATAACCTACGAGTGCAGTACTTC

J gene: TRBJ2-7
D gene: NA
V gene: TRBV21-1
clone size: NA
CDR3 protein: CASSKVRLAGNYEQYF
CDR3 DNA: TGTGCCAGCAGCAAAGTGAGACTAGCGGGAAACTACGAGCAGTACTTC

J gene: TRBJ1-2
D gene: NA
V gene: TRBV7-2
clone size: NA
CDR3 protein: CASSFGGYYGYTF
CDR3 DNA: TGTGCCAGCAGCTTTGGCGGGTACTATGGCTACACCTTC

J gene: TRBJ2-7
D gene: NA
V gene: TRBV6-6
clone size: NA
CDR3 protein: CASSADSDTSYEQYF
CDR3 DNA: TGTGCCAGCAGTGCCGACAGTGACACTTCCTACGAGCAGTACTTC

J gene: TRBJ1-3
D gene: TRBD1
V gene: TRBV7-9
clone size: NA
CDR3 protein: CASGDRDSGNTIYF
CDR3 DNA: TGTGCCAGCGGGGACAGAGACTCTGGAAACACCATATATTTT